This T cell receptor beta chain was identified during a study of cytomegalovirus exposure and HLA in healthy donors. PCR amplification relied on 60 Vbeta primers (plus 13 Jbeta primers). The method was immunoSEQ multiplex PCR; TCRdb's version includes in-frame clones alone and lacks a portion of them. This table has about 99,000 clones, around 77% appearing once. In germline, CDR1 is SGHDT, CDR2 YYEEEE. The CDR3 sequence is 19 residues long. V lost 2 bases, J lost 0 bases, and 11 bases stayed unmatched. Input material: PBMCs. This sequence was found in a man aged 35-49 years in good health and CMV-seronegative. The V and J genes are TRBV5-6 and TRBJ2-6; 7 bases line up with TRBD1. CDR3 in amino acids: CASSFFGSGGPSGANVLTF. The CDR3 region has the DNA TGTGCCAGCAGCTTTTTTGGATCAGGGGGTCCCTCTGGGGCCAACGTCCTGACTTTC.